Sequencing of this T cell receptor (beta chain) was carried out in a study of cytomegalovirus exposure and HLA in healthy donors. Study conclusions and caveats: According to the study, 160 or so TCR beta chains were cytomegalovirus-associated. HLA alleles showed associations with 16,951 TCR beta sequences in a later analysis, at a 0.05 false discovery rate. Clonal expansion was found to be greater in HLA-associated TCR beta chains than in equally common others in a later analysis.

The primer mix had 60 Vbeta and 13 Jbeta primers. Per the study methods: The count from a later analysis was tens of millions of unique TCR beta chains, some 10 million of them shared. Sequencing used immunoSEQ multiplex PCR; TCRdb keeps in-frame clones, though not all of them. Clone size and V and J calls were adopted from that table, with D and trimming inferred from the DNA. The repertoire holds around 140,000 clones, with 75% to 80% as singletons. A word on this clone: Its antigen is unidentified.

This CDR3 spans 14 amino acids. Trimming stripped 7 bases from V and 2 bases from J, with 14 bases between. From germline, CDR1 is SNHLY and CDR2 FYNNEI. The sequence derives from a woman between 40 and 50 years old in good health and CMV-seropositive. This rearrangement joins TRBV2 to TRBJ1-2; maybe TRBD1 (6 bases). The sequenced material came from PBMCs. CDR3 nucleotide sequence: TGTGCCAGCACCCCCCGTCAGGGGAACTATGGCTACACCTTC. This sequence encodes CASTPRQGNYGYTF.